The 13 T cell receptor beta chains in this list originate from one sample, sequenced in a study of T cells in Graves' hyperthyroidism and ophthalmopathy. Authors of the study amplified TCR beta CDR3 regions from RNA transcripts. The TCR CDR3 first-round RT-PCR relied on the HTBI primer set. TCRdb recomputed calls from the multiplex PCR reads with MiXCR, one row per CDR3 protein. The repertoire holds some 500,000 distinct CDR3 sequences, with under 15% as singletons. The specimen was blood. All receptors come from a young woman with Graves' hyperthyroidism.

The chain links TRBV19 to TRBJ2-4, with TRBD2 identical over 11 bases. This CDR3 spans 19 amino acids. Germline lookup yields CDR1 LNHDA and CDR2 SQIVND (reference sequence). J gave up 0 bases and V 7 bases, and 14 bases lay outside the gene matches. Here the CDR3 reads CASTLRASGRKVAKNIQYF. DNA of the CDR3: TGTGCCAGTACCCTACGGGCTAGCGGGAGGAAAGTAGCCAAAAACATTCAGTACTTC.

This clonotype appeared many times. This chain joins TRBV7-6 and TRBJ2-3; the D gene is possibly TRBD2 (5 bases). Germline-derived CDR1 and CDR2 are SGHVS and FNYEAQ. This CDR3 comprises 15 residues. Trimming shortened V by 3 bases and J by 2 bases, and 12 bases separated the two germline ends. CDR3 region: CASSFFASFTDTQYF. CDR3 nucleotide sequence: TGTGCCAGCAGCTTTTTCGCTAGCTTCACAGATACGCAGTATTTT.

This clonotype appeared many times. The chain is built from TRBV20-1 and TRBJ2-7; TRBD2 agrees at 15 bases. There are 17 residues in the CDR3. Germline loops: CDR1 DFQATT, CDR2 SNEGSKA (reference sequence). After removal of 5 bases from V and 2 bases from J, the junction contained 10 bases not matched to a gene. CDR3 sequence (DNA): TGCAGTGCTCGAGGACTAGCGGGAGGGCGAATTACCTACGAGCAGTACTTC. Translation: CSARGLAGGRITYEQYF.

This clonotype was detected ten times or more. The chain couples TRBV5-1 to TRBJ2-1; TRBD2 agrees at 11 bases. The CDR3 covers 18 residues. Germline V lookup: CDR1 SGHRS, CDR2 YFSETQ. Unmatched junction bases numbered 5, after V lost 0 bases and J lost 0 bases. CDR3 in amino acids: CASSLGLAGKSSYNEQFF. CDR3 in DNA: TGCGCCAGCAGCTTGGGACTAGCGGGAAAAAGCTCCTACAATGAGCAGTTCTTC.

Ten or more counts support this clonotype. The chain combines TRBV30 with TRBJ1-2; the match to TRBD1 covers 8 bases. Germline lookup yields CDR1 GTSNPN and CDR2 SVGIG (reference sequence). The CDR3 runs to 14 residues. Trimming removed 0 bases from V and 8 bases from J; junction bases left unmatched: 8. The CDR3 DNA follows: TGTGCCTGGAGTGTACGCCGGACAGGGCAGGGCTACACCTTC. Translated: CAWSVRRTGQGYTF.

Comments on this clonotype: A much larger clone is a single base away; this may be a read error. This rearrangement joins TRBV27 to TRBJ1-2; TRBD1 aligns across 7 bases. Germline V gene sequence: CDR1 MNHEY, CDR2 SMNVEV (reference sequence). Trimming at V came to 7 bases and at J to 8 bases, leaving 13 bases not matched to a gene. The CDR3 runs 14 residues. For the CDR3, the DNA is TGTGCCAGCACCCCCAAGTGGCAGGGGGGCGGCTACACCTTC. It is translated as CASTPKWQGGGYTF.

This clonotype showed up just a few times. The V gene is TRBV7-9, the J gene TRBJ1-1; TRBD1 aligns across 8 bases. CDR3 length equals 15 residues. V shed 1 base and J 1 base; nucleotides not matched to a gene: 2. CDR1 and CDR2 from the germline V gene are SEHNR and FQNEAQ (reference sequence). For the CDR3, the DNA is TGTGCCAGCAGCTTAGGGGGACAGGAGAACACTGAAGCTTTCTTT. This encodes CASSLGGQENTEAFF.

With respect to this clonotype: A much larger clonotype is one base distant, so this may be a read error. The CDR3 does not end in the conserved phenylalanine or tryptophan, so this is likely a read error. CDR3 loop: CASSYQTAGAGELFI. The CDR3 nucleotides read TGTGCCAGCAGCTACCAGACGGCTGGGGCCGGGGAGCTGTTTATT. The V and J genes are TRBV7-6 and TRBJ2-2; D not certain. The CDR3 totals 15 residues. Germline V CDR1 and CDR2: SGHVS, FNYEAQ. V gave up 4 bases and J gave up 6 bases, with 15 bases separating them.

At least ten counts were recorded for this clonotype. V gene TRBV10-1 combines with J gene TRBJ2-2; 8 bases are shared with TRBD2. V shed 4 bases and J 3 bases; nucleotides not matched to a gene: 4. Germline V gives CDR1 WNHNN, CDR2 SYGVQD (reference sequence). The length of the CDR3 is 15 residues. CDR3 in amino acids: CASSATSVYTGELFF. DNA for the CDR3: TGCGCCAGCAGTGCGACTAGCGTATACACCGGGGAGCTGTTTTTT.

This clonotype has at least ten counts. The rearrangement links TRBV7-2 to TRBJ1-1; weak D call: TRBD1 (5 bases). This CDR3 spans 14 amino acids. Trimming left V 3 bases short and J 5 bases short, with 13 bases between. CDR1 SGHTA and CDR2 FQGNSA come from the germline V gene. The CDR3 loop is CASSFNQGRTEAFF. The CDR3 nucleotides read TGTGCCAGCAGCTTTAACCAGGGAAGGACTGAAGCTTTCTTT.

This clonotype was seen ten or more times. The chain employs TRBV25-1 and TRBJ1-1, with TRBD1 matching 8 bases. The V and J ends lost 5 bases and 5 bases, in that order; junction bases with no gene match: 7. Germline CDR1 reads MGHDK; CDR2 reads SYGVNS. The CDR3 spans 14 residues. The DNA for the CDR3 is TGTGCCAGCAGTCCTTTCAGGGGGCGGACTGAAGCTTTCTTT. Its translation is CASSPFRGRTEAFF.

This clonotype was seen a few times. This sequence joins TRBV4-2 and TRBJ1-1; no firm D call. The germline CDR1 and CDR2 sequences are LGHNA and YNFKEQ. Deletions cut 1 base from V and 4 bases from J, with 13 bases between. CDR3 length: 15 amino acids. CDR3 residues: CASSQGRGSGTEAFF. CDR3 DNA sequence: TGTGCCAGCAGCCAAGGACGAGGAAGTGGCACTGAAGCTTTCTTT.

This clonotype has ten or more counts. The genes are TRBV14 and TRBJ2-5, with 9 nucleotides matching TRBD1. V shed 6 bases, J shed 6 bases, and the junction held 8 bases outside the gene matches. The CDR3 loop spans 14 amino acids. CDR1 and CDR2 (germline): SGHDN, FVKESK. CDR3 sequence: CASRGDREGKTQYF. CDR3 nucleotides: TGTGCCAGCAGAGGGGACAGGGAGGGGAAGACCCAGTACTTC.